This record looks at one T cell receptor beta chain sequence and its context. Antigen unknown. PCR employed 60 Vbeta and 13 Jbeta primers. As originally analysed: Per a later analysis, the number of unique TCR beta chains was about 78 million, of which roughly 11 million were shared. Sequencing used immunoSEQ multiplex PCR; TCRdb keeps in-frame clones, though not all of them. V, J and clone size are those of that table, while D and trimming were read from the DNA. Of some 130,000 clones in the sample, 65% to 85% were seen once. These data come from a study of cytomegalovirus exposure and HLA in healthy donors. The CDR3 is made up of 12 amino acids. Germline V gives CDR1 SEHNR, CDR2 FQNEAQ (reference sequence). The ends were cut back, 1 base at V and 5 bases at J, with 4 bases in the middle. Study conclusions and caveats: Per published reports, the classifier diagnosed cytomegalovirus status with high specificity and sensitivity.

The chain joins TRBV7-9 to TRBJ2-3; unclear D gene. The sample taken for sequencing was PBMCs. The source of this sequence is a woman aged 18-35 years in good health and CMV-seronegative. CDR3 residues: CASSLGLDTQYF. As DNA, the CDR3 is TGTGCCAGCAGCTTAGGTCTAGATACGCAGTATTTT.